The 8 T cell receptor beta chains below all came from one sample that was sequenced in a study of cytomegalovirus exposure and HLA in healthy donors (dated by TCRdb to about 2017). The library was generated by the immunoSEQ multiplex PCR assay. A mixture of 60 forward primers for TCR Vbeta segments and 13 reverse primers for TCR Jbeta segments was used in the multiplex PCR. Here the immuneACCESS table is served through TCRdb, limited to in-frame sequences with V and J called. Missing clones are a known gap in these copies; in checked studies unresolved V genes cover under half, and the rest lacks a known reason. Here the sample has some 190,000 clones; more than 75% occur a single time. The ten top clones hold over 2% of the sample. Source material: PBMCs. The receptors were gathered from a woman aged 30 to 39 in good health and CMV-seropositive.

The V call is TRBV4-3, the J call TRBJ1-1; perhaps TRBD1 as D (5 bases). The CDR3 has 14 amino acids. CDR1 LGHNA and CDR2 YSLEER come from the germline V gene. The germline V and J ends were trimmed by 2 bases and 3 bases, with 10 bases remaining between them. This CDR3 is CASSQPDRDTEAFF. CDR3 nucleotides: TGCGCCAGCAGCCAACCAGACAGAGACACTGAAGCTTTCTTT.

The V and J genes are TRBV18 and TRBJ1-1, with 8 bases lining up with TRBD1. V dropped 4 bases and J dropped 1; count of bases not matched to a gene: 5. The CDR3 contains 15 residues. In germline, CDR1 is KGHSH, CDR2 LQKENI. The CDR3 DNA is TGTGCCAGCTCACTCGGGACAGGCGGGAACACTGAAGCTTTCTTT. This encodes CASSLGTGGNTEAFF. The entire variable domain, with the rest obtained from reference TRBV18 and TRBJ1-1, is as follows: NAGVMQNPRHLVRRRGQEARLRCSPMKGHSHVYWYRQLPEEGLKFMVYLQKENIIDESGMPKERFSAEFPKEGPSILRIQQVVRGDSAAYFCASSLGTGGNTEAFFGQGTRLTVV.

This rearrangement joins TRBV6-1 to TRBJ2-3, with D possibly matching TRBD2 (6 bases). The germline V gene has CDR1 MNHNS and CDR2 SASEGT. V lost 7 bases to trimming and J lost 5 bases, with 13 bases between them. The CDR3 runs 13 residues. CDR3 amino acids: CASTKAGLDTQYF. The CDR3 DNA sequence: TGTGCCAGCACCAAAGCGGGCTTAGATACGCAGTATTTT.

Only one count was recorded for this clone. The rearrangement links TRBV28 to TRBJ2-7, with 10 bases aligning to TRBD1. The CDR3 runs 18 residues. Germline trimming cut 7 bases from V and 1 base from J; bases unmatched to any gene: 16. The germline gives CDR1 MDHEN, CDR2 SYDVKM. Written as DNA, the CDR3 is TGTGCCAGCACCAATCCACTACCACCGGACAGGGGGTCCTACGAGCAGTACTTC. It translates to CASTNPLPPDRGSYEQYF.

This rearrangement joins TRBV7-3 to TRBJ2-3, with 8 bases lining up with TRBD2. Germline V gene sequence: CDR1 SGHTA, CDR2 FQGTGA. CDR3 size: 16 residues. V lost 7 bases to trimming and J lost 5 bases; unmatched junction nucleotides: 14. Here the CDR3 reads CASIPVRTSIIDTQYF. In DNA form, the CDR3 reads TGTGCCAGCATTCCCGTCCGGACTAGCATTATAGATACGCAGTATTTT.

The chain employs TRBV27 and TRBJ2-3; 8 bases agree with TRBD2. The germline CDR1 and CDR2 sequences are MNHEY and SMNVEV (reference sequence). The trim removed 4 bases at V and 12 bases at J, leaving 6 bases unmatched. The CDR3 is made up of 12 amino acids. The CDR3 DNA reads as TGTGCCAGCAGTTCAGCGGGGGCAGTACAGTATTTT. Translating it yields CASSSAGAVQYF.

J is TRBJ2-1 and V is TRBV29-1, with 12 bases identical to TRBD2. V lost 2 bases to trimming and J lost 7 bases; unmatched junction nucleotides: 6. This CDR3 has 15 residues. CDR1 and CDR2 (germline): SQVTM, ANQGSEA. The CDR3 DNA sequence: TGCAGCGTTGAACCCTCTAGCGGGGGGGCAAATGAGCAGTTCTTC. It encodes CSVEPSSGGANEQFF.

J is TRBJ2-5 and V is TRBV5-1, with TRBD2 identical over 8 bases. J gave up 0 bases and V 0 bases, and 7 bases lay outside the gene matches. This CDR3 is 17 amino acids long. CDR1 is SGHRS and CDR2 is YFSETQ in the germline V gene. The CDR3 region has the DNA TGCGCCAGCAGCTTGGAAGCGGGAGCTAAACACCAAGAGACCCAGTACTTC. It codes for CASSLEAGAKHQETQYF.